The rows below give T cell receptor beta chains drawn from one sample of a study of breast tumors, draining lymph nodes, adjacent tissues. TCRdb passed the multiplex PCR reads through MiXCR, listing each CDR3 protein once. The table has 150,000 to 200,000 distinct CDR3 sequences, roughly a third seen once. Sequencing was carried out using axillary lymph node tissue. Receptors were obtained from a female donor with breast cancer. Some clones in this sample may be carry-over from other donors' samples. Each CDR3 is given with its conserved first and last residue. The order of the fields is J gene, clone size, D gene, V gene, CDR3 protein, CDR3 DNA. A D gene is named only where the DNA matches it firmly. Clone size appears in some rows only: once, few, many, or a class for an expanded clone.

>TRBJ1-2|-|-|TRBV7-9
CASSLDGGGYTF
TGTGCCAGCAGCTTAGATGGGGGTGGCTACACCTTC
>TRBJ2-5|-|TRBD1|TRBV11-2
CASSKGQGRFREIQETQYF
TGTGCCAGCAGCAAGGGACAGGGGAGGTTTCGCGAGATACAAGAGACCCAGTACTTC
>TRBJ1-5|-|TRBD1|TRBV29-1
CSSRTGTQPQHF
TGCAGCAGTAGGACAGGGACTCAGCCCCAGCATTTT
>TRBJ2-7|many|-|TRBV27
CASSLFPDRPYEQYF
TGTGCCAGCAGTTTATTCCCGGACCGGCCATACGAGCAGTACTTC
>TRBJ1-2|-|-|TRBV15
CATSREIGPRYGYTF
TGTGCCACCAGCAGAGAGATTGGGCCCCGTTATGGCTACACCTTC
>TRBJ1-5|many|-|TRBV12-3/TRBV12-4
CASSPPGGYQPQHF
TGTGCCAGCAGTCCCCCGGGGGGGTATCAGCCCCAGCATTTT
>TRBJ2-7|many|-|TRBV27
CASSRGGGRYEQYF
TGTGCCAGCAGTAGGGGAGGGGGCCGGTACGAGCAGTACTTC
>TRBJ2-7|-|TRBD1|TRBV10-3
CAITATGEDSYEQYF
TGTGCCATCACCGCGACAGGGGAGGACTCCTACGAGCAGTACTTC
>TRBJ2-1|many|TRBD1|TRBV3-1
CASSLRGQPLNNEQFF
TGTGCCAGCAGCCTCCGGGGACAGCCGCTTAACAATGAGCAGTTCTTC
>TRBJ2-1|many|TRBD1|TRBV30
CACGQGGYNEQFF
TGTGCCTGTGGACAGGGGGGTTACAATGAGCAGTTCTTC
>TRBJ2-3|-|TRBD2|TRBV20-1
CSARDRYGGESADTQYF
TGCAGTGCTAGAGATCGGTACGGGGGGGAATCCGCAGATACGCAGTACTTT
>TRBJ2-1|many|TRBD2|TRBV14
CASSQTSGRAWEQFF
TGTGCCAGCAGCCAAACTAGCGGGAGGGCCTGGGAGCAGTTCTTC
>TRBJ2-1|many|-|TRBV20-1
CSARDYSTGSYNEQFF
TGCAGTGCTAGAGATTACTCTACAGGGTCATACAATGAGCAGTTCTTC
>TRBJ2-2|many|-|TRBV12-3/TRBV12-4
CASSSRGITGELFF
TGTGCCAGCAGTTCCAGGGGAATAACCGGGGAGCTGTTTTTT